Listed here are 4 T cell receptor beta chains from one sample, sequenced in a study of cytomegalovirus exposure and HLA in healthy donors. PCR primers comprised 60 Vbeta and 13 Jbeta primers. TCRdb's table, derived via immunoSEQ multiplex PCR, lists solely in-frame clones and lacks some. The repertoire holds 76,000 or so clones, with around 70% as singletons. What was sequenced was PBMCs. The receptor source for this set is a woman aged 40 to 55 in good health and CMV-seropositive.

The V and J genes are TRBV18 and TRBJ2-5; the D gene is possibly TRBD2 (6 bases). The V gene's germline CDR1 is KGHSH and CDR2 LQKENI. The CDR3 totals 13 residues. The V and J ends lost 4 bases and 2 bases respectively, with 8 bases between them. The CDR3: CASSLREQETQYF. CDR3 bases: TGTGCCAGCTCACTCCGGGAGCAAGAGACCCAGTACTTC.

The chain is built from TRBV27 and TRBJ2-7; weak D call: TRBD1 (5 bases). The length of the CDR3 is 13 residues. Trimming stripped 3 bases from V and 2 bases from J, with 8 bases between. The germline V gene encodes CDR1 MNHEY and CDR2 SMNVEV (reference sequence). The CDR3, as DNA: TGTGCCAGCAGTTTGGGGCTCACCTACGAGCAGTACTTC. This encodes CASSLGLTYEQYF.

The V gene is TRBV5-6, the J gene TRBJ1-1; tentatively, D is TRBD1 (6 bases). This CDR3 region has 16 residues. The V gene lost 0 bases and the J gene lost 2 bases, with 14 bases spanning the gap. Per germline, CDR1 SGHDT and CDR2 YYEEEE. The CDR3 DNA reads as TGTGCCAGCAGCTTGGGAGGGGGACACCAAAACACTGAAGCTTTCTTT. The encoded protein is CASSLGGGHQNTEAFF.

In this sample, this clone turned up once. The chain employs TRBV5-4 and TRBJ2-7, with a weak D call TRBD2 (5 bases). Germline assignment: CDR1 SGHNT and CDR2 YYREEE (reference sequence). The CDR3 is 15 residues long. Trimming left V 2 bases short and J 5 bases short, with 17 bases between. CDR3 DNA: TGTGCCAGCAGCTTCTCCCACCTTGAGGGTGACGAGCAGTACTTC. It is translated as CASSFSHLEGDEQYF. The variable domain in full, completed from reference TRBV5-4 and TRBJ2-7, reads ETGVTQSPTHLIKTRGQQVTLRCSSQSGHNTVSWYQQALGQGPQFIFQYYREEENGRGNFPPRFSGLQFPNYSSELNVNALELDDSALYLCASSFSHLEGDEQYFGPGTRLTVT.